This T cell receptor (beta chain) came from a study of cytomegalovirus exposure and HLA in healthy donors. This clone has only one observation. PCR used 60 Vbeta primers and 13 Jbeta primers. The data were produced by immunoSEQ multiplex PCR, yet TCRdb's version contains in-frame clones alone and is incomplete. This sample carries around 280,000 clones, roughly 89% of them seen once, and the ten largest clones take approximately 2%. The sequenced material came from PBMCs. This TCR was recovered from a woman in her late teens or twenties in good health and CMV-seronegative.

CDR3 in amino acids: CASSVVLGGWDEQFF. The CDR3 DNA follows: TGTGCCAGCAGCGTCGTTCTAGGGGGTTGGGATGAGCAGTTCTTC. The V gene is TRBV9, the J gene TRBJ2-1, with D maybe TRBD1 (6 bases). CDR1 is SGDLS and CDR2 is YYNGEE in the germline V gene. This CDR3 contains 15 residues. V lost 2 bases and J 8 bases, leaving 17 bases between the germline ends.